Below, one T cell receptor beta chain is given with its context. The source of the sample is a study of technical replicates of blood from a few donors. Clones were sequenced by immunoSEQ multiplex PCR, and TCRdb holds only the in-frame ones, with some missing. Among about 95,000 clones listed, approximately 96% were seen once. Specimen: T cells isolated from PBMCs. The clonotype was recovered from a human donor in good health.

CDR3 loop: CAWSPLGGIQPQHF. In DNA, the CDR3 is TGTGCCTGGTCCCCTTTGGGGGGTATTCAGCCCCAGCATTTT. The V and J genes are TRBV30 and TRBJ1-5; D is possibly TRBD1 (5 bases). V was trimmed by 5 bases and J by 6 bases, leaving 17 bases between them. The CDR3 runs 14 residues. Germline CDR1 and CDR2: GTSNPN and SVGIG (reference sequence). Full variable domain (outside the CDR3, taken from reference TRBV30 and TRBJ1-5): SQTIHQWPATLVQPVGSPLSLECTVEGTSNPNLYWYRQAAGRGLQLLFYSVGIGQISSEVPQNLSASRPQDRQFILSSKKLLLSDSGFYLCAWSPLGGIQPQHFGDGTRLSIL.